Below are 21 T cell receptor beta chains sequenced from a single sample in a study of tissue T cells after allogeneic stem cell transplantation. This research-autopsy study prospectively enrolled adult allogeneic hematopoietic cell transplant recipients with steroid-refractory graft-versus-host disease. Data came from immunoSEQ multiplex PCR; TCRdb stores just in-frame clones and leaves some out. Here the sample spans about 2,900 clones, roughly 60% being singletons. Material: descending colon tissue, obtained at autopsy. The source of these receptors is an older male patient with steroid-refractory graft-versus-host disease after an allogeneic stem cell transplant. Some T cells may have come from the graft donor.

This clone was found once. This sequence joins TRBV7-2 and TRBJ2-5, with 10 nucleotides matching TRBD2. Germline CDR1 reads SGHTA; CDR2 reads FQGNSA. This CDR3 spans 16 amino acids. V lost 2 bases and J lost 4; bases outside the gene matches: 7. The CDR3 sequence: CASSLRGTSARETQYF. CDR3 bases: TGTGCCAGCAGCTTACGCGGGACTAGCGCCCGAGAGACCCAGTACTTC.

This clone was counted a few times. Additional DNA sequences in this sample encode the identical CDR3. The chain employs TRBV12-3 or TRBV12-4 and TRBJ2-7; 8 bases fit TRBD2. This CDR3 spans 12 amino acids. The J segment lost 4 bases and the V segment lost 6 bases, leaving 2 bases of the junction unmatched. Here the CDR3 reads CASSPGGYEQYF. CDR3 bases: TGTGCCAGCAGCCCGGGAGGGTACGAGCAGTACTTC.

This clone has only a few counts. For the CDR3, the DNA is TGTGCCAGTAATTGGCAGGGAGATTCACCCCTCCACTTT. Residues: CASNWQGDSPLHF. The V gene is TRBV19, the J gene TRBJ1-6, with D perhaps matching TRBD1 (5 bases). V was pared by 7 bases and J by 8 bases, with 12 bases between. Germline V gene data show CDR1 as LNHDA and CDR2 as SQIVND (reference sequence). This CDR3 has 13 amino acids.

The rearrangement links TRBV15 to TRBJ2-7; the D is unclear. Germline V CDR1 and CDR2: LNHNV, YYDKDF (reference sequence). The CDR3 has 15 residues. The V end was cut by 2 bases, the J end by 6 bases, with 17 bases between. CDR3 sequence reads: CATSRSIGLVREQYF. CDR3 nucleotide sequence: TGTGCCACCAGCAGATCAATTGGGCTAGTGCGCGAGCAGTACTTC.

V gene TRBV7-2 combines with J gene TRBJ2-1, with TRBD2 matching over 9 bases. The CDR3 is made up of 17 amino acids. Per the germline V gene, CDR1 is SGHTA and CDR2 is FQGNSA. J lost 1 base, V lost 3 bases, and 7 bases had no gene match. Here the CDR3 DNA reads TGTGCCAGCAGCTTGCGGGGGGGGTGGAGATCCTACAATGAGCAGTTCTTC. It codes for CASSLRGGWRSYNEQFF.

The chain employs TRBV4-1 and TRBJ2-5, with 9 bases identical to TRBD1. V trimming: 6 bases; J trimming: 6 bases; junction bases outside the gene matches: 11. This CDR3 comprises 15 residues. Per the germline V gene, CDR1 is MGHRA and CDR2 is YSYEKL. CDR3 coding DNA: TGCGCCAGCAGACAGGGGACAGGGTCTCTGCAGACCCAGTACTTC. This gives the protein CASRQGTGSLQTQYF.

V gene TRBV6-5 combines with J gene TRBJ1-6, with D hard to call. Between the trimmed V and J ends, which lost 0 bases and 7 bases, there was a span of 10 bases. Germline CDR1 and CDR2: MNHEY and SVGAGI. The CDR3 length is 15 residues. The CDR3 is CASSYSTRANSPLHF. DNA of the CDR3: TGTGCCAGCAGTTACTCGACGCGGGCGAATTCACCCCTCCACTTT.

This chain uses TRBV6-5 with TRBJ1-4, with TRBD1 as a possible D gene (5 bases). The CDR3 runs 15 residues. V lost 8 bases and J 7 bases, leaving 20 bases between the germline ends. Germline V gene lookup returns CDR1 MNHEY and CDR2 SVGAGI. DNA of the CDR3: TGTGCCAGCTCCCGTTTCGGGGGGTTGAGTGAAAAACTGTTTTTT. It translates to CASSRFGGLSEKLFF.

This chain uses TRBV7-2 with TRBJ1-3, with TRBD1 matching over 8 bases. V dropped 5 bases and J dropped 4; count of bases not matched to a gene: 13. CDR3 length: 17 amino acids. Germline CDR1 is SGHTA and CDR2 is FQGNSA. DNA for the CDR3: TGTGCCAGCAGCCCCGGACAGGGCGCCGTTGGGGGAAACACCATATATTTT. It encodes CASSPGQGAVGGNTIYF.

This sequence joins TRBV18 and TRBJ2-7; 8 nucleotides line up with TRBD1. V shed 5 bases, J shed 0 bases, and the junction held 3 bases outside the gene matches. This CDR3 contains 14 residues. CDR1 and CDR2 (germline): KGHSH, LQKENI. The CDR3: CASSEGQASYEQYF. The CDR3 coding sequence is TGTGCCAGCTCAGAGGGACAGGCCTCCTACGAGCAGTACTTC.

This sequence joins TRBV14 and TRBJ2-5; TRBD2 might be the D (6 bases). The CDR3 sequence is 13 residues long. V lost 3 bases to trimming and J lost 7 bases, with 12 bases between them. CDR1 and CDR2 (germline): SGHDN, FVKESK. The CDR3 region has the DNA TGTGCCAGCAGCCAGGAGGGACCCGGGACCCAGTACTTC. As protein: CASSQEGPGTQYF.

This clone is categorized as medium-sized. The rearrangement joins TRBV27 to TRBJ2-5; D gene uncertain. The germline gives CDR1 MNHEY, CDR2 SMNVEV (reference sequence). This CDR3 has 13 residues. The germline V and J ends were trimmed by 3 bases and 0 bases, with 5 bases remaining between them. This CDR3 reads CASSFGYQETQYF. CDR3 sequence (DNA): TGTGCCAGCAGTTTTGGATACCAAGAGACCCAGTACTTC.

This clone was seen only once. The rearrangement links TRBV11-1 to TRBJ2-1; D is possibly TRBD2 (5 bases). This CDR3 spans 15 amino acids. Trimming removed 5 bases at V and 0 bases at J, with 11 bases between. The germline CDR1 and CDR2 sequences are SGHAT and FQDESV (reference sequence). The CDR3: CASSRPGSSYNEQFF. DNA of the CDR3: TGTGCCAGCAGCCGGCCGGGGAGCTCCTACAATGAGCAGTTCTTC.

This clone was seen only a few times. The chain uses TRBV6-2 or TRBV6-3 and TRBJ1-6; D unclear. With 5 bases removed from V and 10 bases from J, the gap between germline ends came to 21 bases. CDR1 and CDR2 (germline): MNHEY, SVGEGT. The CDR3 is made up of 16 amino acids. CDR3 region: CASSQVSRGKNSPLHF. The CDR3 DNA reads TGTGCCAGCAGTCAGGTTTCAAGAGGGAAGAACTCACCCCTCCACTTT.

The CDR3 DNA reads TGTGCCAGCAGCCCGCGAACCGGGACGGTTAATTCACCCCTCCACTTT. Translation gives CASSPRTGTVNSPLHF. This chain joins TRBV5-4 and TRBJ1-6; possibly TRBD1 for D (5 bases). Germline V gives CDR1 SGHNT, CDR2 YYREEE (reference sequence). The CDR3 consists of 16 residues. Trimming cost V 4 bases and J 6 bases, with 17 bases left between them.

For this clone: The sample carries other DNA sequences with the same CDR3. V usage is TRBV25-1 and J usage is TRBJ2-7; TRBD2 aligns across 8 bases. The germline V gene encodes CDR1 MGHDK and CDR2 SYGVNS. The V segment lost 2 bases and the J segment 7 bases; nucleotides outside the gene matches: 10. This CDR3 contains 15 residues. The CDR3 DNA reads TGTGCCAGCAGTGAAATACGGGGGGGGGCGGAGGAGCAGTACTTC. It is translated as CASSEIRGGAEEQYF.

This chain connects TRBV6-1 to TRBJ2-1; TRBD1 matches at 9 bases. Per the germline V gene, CDR1 is MNHNS and CDR2 is SASEGT. J lost 16 bases, V lost 1 base, and 8 bases had no gene match. This CDR3 contains 13 residues. The CDR3 region has the DNA TGTGCCAGCAGTGAAGGAACCGGGACAGGGTCTTTCTTC. It specifies CASSEGTGTGSFF.

The chain uses TRBV9 and TRBJ2-3; D might be TRBD2 (6 bases). The germline V gene has CDR1 SGDLS and CDR2 YYNGEE. V gave up 4 bases and J gave up 2 bases, with 14 bases separating them. The CDR3 consists of 15 residues. CDR3 in amino acids: CASSSRAGYTDTQYF. CDR3 sequence (DNA): TGTGCCAGCAGCTCCCGAGCGGGTTACACAGATACGCAGTATTTT.

This clone has a handful of counts. This chain uses TRBV2 with TRBJ2-2; 8 bases are shared with TRBD1. CDR1 is SNHLY, CDR2 FYNNEI, per germline. Trimming cost V 8 bases and J 4 bases; bases outside gene matches: 6. The CDR3 consists of 14 residues. Here the CDR3 reads CASSQDRVTGELFF. The CDR3 bases are TGTGCCAGCTCGCAGGACAGGGTCACCGGGGAGCTGTTTTTT.

This clone showed up just a few times. The rearrangement joins TRBV9 to TRBJ1-6; D not resolved. The germline V gene has CDR1 SGDLS and CDR2 YYNGEE. V gave up 6 bases and J gave up 6 bases, with 13 bases separating them. This CDR3 region has 14 residues. Here the CDR3 reads CASNRERTNSPLHF. As DNA, the CDR3 is TGTGCCAGCAACCGGGAAAGGACTAATTCACCCCTCCACTTT.

The genes are TRBV5-6 and TRBJ1-5; a weak D match, TRBD1 (6 bases). V lost 0 bases to trimming and J lost 5 bases, with 9 bases between them. Germline V gene lookup returns CDR1 SGHDT and CDR2 YYEEEE. CDR3 length: 14 residues. The CDR3 loop is CASSLAAGDQPQHF. CDR3 nucleotides: TGTGCCAGCAGCTTGGCGGCAGGGGATCAGCCCCAGCATTTT.